This T cell receptor beta chain was retrieved from a study of blood T cell repertoires in COVID-19. Study as a whole: Collection of acute and convalescent COVID-19 samples took place in the United States, Italy and Spain. In each case, the material was cDNA or gDNA derived from T cells, B-cell-depleted T cells, or PBMCs.

V lost 4 bases, J lost 7 bases, and 17 bases lay in between. The CDR3 extends over 15 amino acids. The germline V gene encodes CDR1 SNHLY and CDR2 FYNNEI. Using immunoSEQ multiplex PCR, the repertoire was profiled, and TCRdb retains in-frame clones only, with some absent. The data show around 500,000 clones, 80% to 90% seen once. The clonotype comes from a human donor in a cohort sampled during active COVID-19. The chain has TRBV2 and TRBJ1-5; no clear D. The sequenced sample was peripheral blood. Written as DNA, the CDR3 is TGTGCCAGCAGTGTCGAGGATCCCAGTCGACAGCCCCAGCATTTT. As protein: CASSVEDPSRQPQHF.